These T cell receptor beta chains were read from a single sample in a study of T cell repertoires in ileal Crohn's disease. Sequenced by immunoSEQ multiplex PCR; TCRdb stores in-frame clones only, minus some. The sample has about 7,400 clones, 60% to 80% seen once. The sequenced sample was ileal tissue. The receptors derive from an adult with Crohn's disease. Each CDR3 is given with its conserved first and last residue. The order of the fields is clone size, V gene, J gene, D gene, CDR3 length, CDR3 DNA, CDR3 protein. The D gene is left open where the match is weak. Only some rows state a clone size, as once, few, many or a class for expanded clones.

.	TRBV5-1	TRBJ2-1	TRBD2	13	TGCGCCAGCAGCTTGGAACTAGCGGGGGGGCAGTTCTTC	CASSLELAGGQFF
.	TRBV19	TRBJ1-2	.	14	TGTGCCAGTAGCCCCTTCGGGGTTAGGTATGGCTACACCTTC	CASSPFGVRYGYTF
few	TRBV2	TRBJ2-7	TRBD2	19	TGTGCCAGCAGTGAATTGAGGACTAGCGGGGGGGCCGTCCCCTACGAGCAGTACTTC	CASSELRTSGGAVPYEQYF
.	TRBV29-1	TRBJ2-5	.	13	TGCAGCGTTGTTAAGGGAGGTCAACAGACCCAGTACTTC	CSVVKGGQQTQYF
.	TRBV6-4	TRBJ2-3	.	14	TGTGCCAGCAGTGAGACAGGTCTAACAGATACGCAGTATTTT	CASSETGLTDTQYF
once	TRBV27	TRBJ1-5	.	16	TGTGCCAGCAGTTTACGGTCCCCACAGAGCAATCAGCCCCAGCATTTT	CASSLRSPQSNQPQHF
.	TRBV5-1	TRBJ2-7	.	11	TGCGCCAGCAGCTCACAATACGAGCAGTACTTC	CASSSQYEQYF
.	TRBV6-5	TRBJ1-2	TRBD1	14	TGTGCCAGCAGTTACGAGGGACAGGGCTATGGCTACACCTTC	CASSYEGQGYGYTF
.	TRBV7-2	TRBJ2-1	.	15	TGTGCCAGCAGCTTATATCCCTTTGGCGGTAATGAGCAGTTCTTC	CASSLYPFGGNEQFF
.	TRBV29-1	TRBJ1-6	.	13	TGCAGCGCCGCCGTGGGTCAGGGTGGCCCCCTCCACTTT	CSAAVGQGGPLHF
.	TRBV18	TRBJ2-1	.	12	TGTGCCAGCTCACCAACGCGCAATGAGCAGTTCTTC	CASSPTRNEQFF
once	TRBV7-2	TRBJ2-1	TRBD2	13	TGTGCCAGCAGCTTGCGGGGGGCCGGTGAGCAGTTCTTC	CASSLRGAGEQFF
.	TRBV5-1	TRBJ1-2	TRBD1	14	TGCGCCAGCAGTTGGTCAGGGGGCCGTTATGGCTACACCTTC	CASSWSGGRYGYTF
.	TRBV2	TRBJ2-2	TRBD2	13	TGTGCCAGCAGCTTGGGAGGGACCGGGGAGCTGTTTTTT	CASSLGGTGELFF
.	TRBV19	TRBJ1-1	TRBD1	14	TGTGCCAGTAGCCCCGGACAGGGGAACACTGAAGCTTTCTTT	CASSPGQGNTEAFF
.	TRBV4-1	TRBJ2-5	.	15	TGCGCCAGCAGCCAAGGGGTTGGAGTTGGGGAGACCCAGTACTTC	CASSQGVGVGETQYF
.	TRBV5-1	TRBJ2-7	TRBD1	16	TGCGCCAGCAGCTTGGCCGCCGGGACAGGGACCTACGAGCAGTACTTC	CASSLAAGTGTYEQYF
.	TRBV4-1	TRBJ2-3	.	16	TGCGCCAGCAGCCTCCGGGACTTCAGTAACACAGATACGCAGTATTTT	CASSLRDFSNTDTQYF
.	TRBV19	TRBJ1-2	TRBD1	14	TGTGCCAGTAGTATAGAGATACAGGGGGCAACCTACACCTTC	CASSIEIQGATYTF
once	TRBV4-3	TRBJ2-5	.	15	TGCGCCAGCAGCCAAGAACCTAGCGCACAAGAGACCCAGTACTTC	CASSQEPSAQETQYF
.	TRBV11-3	TRBJ2-7	TRBD1	14	TGTGCCAGCAGCCTCGGACAGGCGGGCTACGAGCAGTACTTC	CASSLGQAGYEQYF
.	TRBV7-8	TRBJ2-7	.	14	TGTGCCAGCAGCTTAGGACAGGCCCTAGGCGAGCAGTACTTC	CASSLGQALGEQYF
.	TRBV7-2	TRBJ2-3	.	15	TGTGCCAGCAGCCTTGACTATACAAGCACAGATACGCAGTATTTT	CASSLDYTSTDTQYF
.	TRBV19	TRBJ2-5	TRBD2	16	TGTGCCAGTAGTCCCTTAACGGGGGGGGACCAAGAGACCCAGTACTTC	CASSPLTGGDQETQYF
.	TRBV7-9	TRBJ2-3	TRBD2	14	TGTGCCAGCAGCCACCAGCGGGGGAGAGATACGCAGTATTTT	CASSHQRGRDTQYF
.	TRBV7-3	TRBJ2-1	TRBD2	15	TGTGCCAGCAGCTTACTAGCGGGAACTCTCAATGAGCAGTTCTTC	CASSLLAGTLNEQFF
.	TRBV28	TRBJ1-1	TRBD1	16	TGTGCCAGCAGTTTAGGGACAGTTGGGGGGAACACTGAAGCTTTCTTT	CASSLGTVGGNTEAFF
.	TRBV2	TRBJ2-3	.	13	TGTGCCAGCAGTGAGGAGGCCGCCGATACGCAGTATTTT	CASSEEAADTQYF
.	TRBV5-8	TRBJ1-1	TRBD1	16	TGTGCCAGCAGCTTCTTTACAGGGGTGGGGACCACTGAAGCTTTCTTT	CASSFFTGVGTTEAFF
.	TRBV4-3	TRBJ2-7	TRBD1	17	TGCGCCAGCAGCCAAGGGATATCCGGACAGGGAGCCTACGAGCAGTACTTC	CASSQGISGQGAYEQYF
.	TRBV4-3	TRBJ2-5	TRBD2	15	TGCGCCAGCAGCCAAGAGCGGGGGGGCCAAGAGACCCAGTACTTC	CASSQERGGQETQYF
.	TRBV13	TRBJ1-6	.	18	TGTGCCAGCAGCTTAAGTTCCCTGACAGCAGCAGTTAATTCACCCCTCCACTTT	CASSLSSLTAAVNSPLHF
.	TRBV27	TRBJ1-4	TRBD1	17	TGTGCCAGCAGTTTAAACAGGGGGGAGGGCACTAATGAAAAACTGTTTTTT	CASSLNRGEGTNEKLFF
.	TRBV7-8	TRBJ1-2	.	17	TGTGCCAGCAGCCCTAGTGGGCTCGGGGGTTCTCACTATGGCTACACCTTC	CASSPSGLGGSHYGYTF
.	TRBV27	TRBJ2-1	TRBD1	17	TGTGCCAGCAGTTTAATAGCCGGGACAGAAAGGGCTAATGGGCAGTTCTTC	CASSLIAGTERANGQFF
.	TRBV27	TRBJ1-2	TRBD1	14	TGTGCCACCCACCCGTCGGACAGGCCCTATGGCTACACCTTC	CATHPSDRPYGYTF
once	TRBV9	TRBJ2-7	TRBD1	15	TGTGCCAGCAGCGTAGCCCCGGGACAGGGCTACGAGCAGTACTTC	CASSVAPGQGYEQYF
.	TRBV11-2	TRBJ2-2	.	16	TGTGCCAGCAGCCACGCCGGGATAACGAACACCGGGGAGCTGTTTTTT	CASSHAGITNTGELFF
.	TRBV18	TRBJ2-5	.	14	TGTGCCAGCTCACCATGGGGGGTAAAGGAGACCCAGTACTTC	CASSPWGVKETQYF
once	TRBV5-8	TRBJ1-1	.	19	TGTGCCAGCAGCTTGGGACTACAGGGAGCCGTGGGTAAGAACACTGAAGCTTTCTTT	CASSLGLQGAVGKNTEAFF
.	TRBV9	TRBJ2-5	TRBD2	14	TGTGCCAGCAGCGCGGGACTAGCGGGAGAGACCCAGTACTTC	CASSAGLAGETQYF
.	TRBV2	TRBJ2-7	TRBD1	14	TGTGCCAGCACCGGACAGGGGTTGGGCTACGAGCAGTACTTC	CASTGQGLGYEQYF
.	TRBV13	TRBJ1-6	.	14	TGTGCCAGCAGCTTAGGCCTCGGGGTAGAACCCCTCCACTTT	CASSLGLGVEPLHF
.	TRBV5-6	TRBJ1-2	.	12	TGTGCCAGCAGCTTGGGAGCGGGTGGCTACACCTTC	CASSLGAGGYTF
.	TRBV5-1	TRBJ2-5	.	13	TGCGCCAGCAGCCTCAGTTTCCAAGAGACCCAGTACTTC	CASSLSFQETQYF
.	TRBV13	TRBJ2-5	TRBD2	16	TGTGCCAGCAGCTTAAAGCGGGGGGGTATAAAAGAGACCCAGTACTTC	CASSLKRGGIKETQYF
.	TRBV7-3	TRBJ1-1	.	13	TGTGCCAGCAGCCCATCGGTGAACACTGAAGCTTTCTTT	CASSPSVNTEAFF
.	TRBV18	TRBJ2-7	TRBD1	13	TGTGCCAGCTCAGCCGGACAGGACTACGAGCAGTACTTC	CASSAGQDYEQYF
.	TRBV12-5	TRBJ1-2	.	13	TGTGCTAGTGGTTTGGTAAGGGGCTGTGGCTACACCTTC	CASGLVRGCGYTF
few	TRBV2	TRBJ2-6	TRBD1	15	TGTGCCAGCAGCAAGGACAGGGCTGGGGCCAACGTCCTGACTTTC	CASSKDRAGANVLTF
.	TRBV6-1	TRBJ1-1	.	13	TGTGCCAGCAGTGGACAGAGAAGAACTGAAGCTTTCTTT	CASSGQRRTEAFF
few	TRBV5-8	TRBJ2-3	.	15	TGTGCCAGCAGCTTATCGGGGGGCCGGGGAGATACGCAGTATTTT	CASSLSGGRGDTQYF
.	TRBV28	TRBJ1-4	.	14	TGTGCCAGCAGTTTTGGTCAGTCAAATGAAAAACTGTTTTTT	CASSFGQSNEKLFF
few	TRBV7-6	TRBJ1-2	TRBD1	14	TGTGCCAGCAGCTCCGGACAGGGACTTAATGGCTACACCTTC	CASSSGQGLNGYTF